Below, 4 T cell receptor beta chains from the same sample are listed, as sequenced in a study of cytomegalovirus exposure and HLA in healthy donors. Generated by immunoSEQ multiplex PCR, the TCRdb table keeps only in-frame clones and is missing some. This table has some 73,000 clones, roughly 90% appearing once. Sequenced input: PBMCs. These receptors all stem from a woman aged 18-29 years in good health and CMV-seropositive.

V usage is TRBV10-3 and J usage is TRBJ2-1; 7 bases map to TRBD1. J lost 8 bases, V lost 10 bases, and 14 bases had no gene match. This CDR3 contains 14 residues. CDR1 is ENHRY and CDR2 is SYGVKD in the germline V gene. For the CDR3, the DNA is TGTGCCACATGTCCGGGACAGATTACCGATGAGCAGTTCTTC. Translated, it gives CATCPGQITDEQFF.

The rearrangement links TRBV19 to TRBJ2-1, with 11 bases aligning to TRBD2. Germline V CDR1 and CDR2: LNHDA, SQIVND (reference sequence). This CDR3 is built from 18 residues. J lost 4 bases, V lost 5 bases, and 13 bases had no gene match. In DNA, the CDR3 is TGTGCCAGTAGTGCGGGGGGACTAGCGGTAAAAACTTACAATGAGCAGTTCTTC. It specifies CASSAGGLAVKTYNEQFF.

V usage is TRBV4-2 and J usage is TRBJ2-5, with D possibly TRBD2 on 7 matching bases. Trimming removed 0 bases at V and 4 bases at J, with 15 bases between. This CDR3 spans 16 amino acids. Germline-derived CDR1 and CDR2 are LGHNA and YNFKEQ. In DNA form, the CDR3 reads TGTGCCAGCAGCCAAGATTTTTTGGCGGGGGCAGAGACCCAGTACTTC. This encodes CASSQDFLAGAETQYF.

As DNA, the CDR3 is TGTGCCAGCAGTTTATCTCCCGGTAGACAAGAGACCCAGTACTTC. Translation gives CASSLSPGRQETQYF. The chain combines TRBV27 with TRBJ2-5; D gene ambiguous. V lost 0 bases to trimming and J lost 2 bases, with 10 bases between them. This CDR3 is 15 amino acids long. Germline CDR1 is MNHEY and CDR2 is SMNVEV (reference sequence).